This TCR beta chain originates from a study of blood T cells in healthy people across ages. About the study: T cells yielded about one barcoded beta molecule per two cells through template switching. Regarding the study as a whole: Unsorted PBMCs prevented conclusive naive versus antigen-experienced comparison. In long-lived donors, naive CD4+ cell counts and diversity exceeded those of aged donors. While age rose, TCR beta diversity per million T cells dropped in a roughly linear way.

With 4 bases removed from V and 7 bases from J, the gap between germline ends came to 14 bases. CDR3 length: 14 residues. The use of a sample-barcoded 5' primer and a J-beta primer mix characterized a second PCR of about 7 to 12 cycles. TCRdb recomputed calls from the 5' RACE reads with MiXCR, one row per CDR3 protein. The sample comprises about 1,500,000 distinct CDR3 sequences, approximately 42% of which are singletons, and 7.9% rests with the top ten. This clonotype turned up a few times. Antigen specificity is unknown. Sample: blood. The chain joins TRBV12-3 or TRBV12-4 to TRBJ1-5; D gene ambiguous. This receptor was obtained from a young woman in good health. This CDR3 reads CASSSRAAGQPQHF. The CDR3 DNA follows: TGTGCCAGCAGTTCCAGAGCGGCCGGGCAGCCCCAGCATTTT.